Here is one TCR beta chain with its context. What it binds is unknown. These data originate in a study of identifying expanded T cells in peripheral blood. General observations from the study: Over two and four weeks, about 16 and 19 clones changed, versus around 1.2 between replicates.

Profiled with immunoSEQ multiplex PCR; TCRdb holds only in-frame clones, not every one. Of 75,000 to 90,000 clones listed, 70% to 90% are singletons. During the collection period, no donor immune events like infections were recorded. CDR3 size: 12 residues. V was pared by 1 base and J by 7 bases, with 5 bases between. Per germline, CDR1 SGHTA and CDR2 FQGTGA. The sequencing sample was made of blood. The sequence came from a person between 18 and 70 years old in good health. The chain joins TRBV7-3 to TRBJ1-5; D remains ambiguous. The CDR3 DNA is TGTGCCAGCAGCTTAAGAGGGCAGCCCCAGCATTTT. It codes for CASSLRGQPQHF.